One T cell receptor beta chain is described in this entry. TCRdb ran MiXCR on the RACE reads and lists one entry per CDR3 protein. Here the sample spans about 78,000 distinct CDR3 sequences, about 8.5% being singletons. Germline CDR1 and CDR2: SQVTM and ANQGSEA. V dropped 3 bases and J dropped 3; count of bases not matched to a gene: 5. This CDR3 is 13 amino acids long. The data stem from a study of human T cells and chemical hapten exposure. As to time point: patch test 2, 6 weeks after DPC sensitization. Stated treatment: therapeutic diphenylcyclopropenone sensitization with weekly scalp DPC. The sequence was collected from a woman between 50 and 59 years old with alopecia areata. Some clones in this sample may be carry-over from other donors' samples. This material consisted of whole blood, taken in connection with sensitization to the hapten diphenylcyclopropenone (DPC). The rearrangement joins TRBV29-1 to TRBJ2-7; TRBD1 agrees at 7 bases. In DNA form, the CDR3 reads TGCAGCGTTGAGAGGACAGGTGACTACGAGCAGTACTTC. Translating it yields CSVERTGDYEQYF.